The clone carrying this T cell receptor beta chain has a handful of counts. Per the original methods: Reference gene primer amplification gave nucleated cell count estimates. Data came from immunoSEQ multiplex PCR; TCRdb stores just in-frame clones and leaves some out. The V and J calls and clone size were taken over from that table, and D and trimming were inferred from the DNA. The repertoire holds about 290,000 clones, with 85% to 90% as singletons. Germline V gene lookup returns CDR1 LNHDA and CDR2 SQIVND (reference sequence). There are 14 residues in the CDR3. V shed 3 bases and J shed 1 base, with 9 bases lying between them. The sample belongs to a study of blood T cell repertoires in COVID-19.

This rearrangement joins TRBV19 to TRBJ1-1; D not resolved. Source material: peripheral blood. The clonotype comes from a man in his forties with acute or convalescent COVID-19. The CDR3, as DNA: TGTGCCAGTAGTATCGCCAGTCAGAACACTGAAGCTTTCTTT. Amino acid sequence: CASSIASQNTEAFF.